These T cell receptor beta chains were read from a single sample in a study of blood T cell repertoires in COVID-19. Clones were read by immunoSEQ multiplex PCR, and TCRdb kept only the in-frame ones, dropping some. Among approximately 390,000 clones, 85% to 90% were seen once, and the ten largest hold 5% to 8.5%. Sequencing was carried out using peripheral blood. These receptors all come from a man aged 18 to 29 with active or convalescent COVID-19. CDR3s include the opening cysteine and the closing phenylalanine or tryptophan. Some rows mark clone size as missing; the rest say once, few, many or name a class of expanded clone.

size	J	V	CDR3
few	TRBJ1-1	TRBV30	CAWRAAMTGTATEAFF
NA	TRBJ1-1	TRBV7-2	CASIKQGNTEAFF
NA	TRBJ1-1	TRBV11-2	CASRVAQTNTEAFF
NA	TRBJ1-3	TRBV6-5	CASSTKSSGNTIYF
NA	TRBJ1-2	TRBV15	CATSRNPGEGYGYTF
once	TRBJ1-2	TRBV6-1	CASRTDSRGGYTF
once	TRBJ1-1	TRBV6-5	CASSYGLGVRNTEAFF
NA	TRBJ2-1	TRBV5-4	CASSSLGGSNEQFF
NA	TRBJ2-5	TRBV6-5	CASSYLGQGTRETQYF
NA	TRBJ1-4	TRBV6-4	CASSDCARLKSLTNEKLFF
NA	TRBJ2-7	TRBV12-5	CASAPGEQYF
NA	TRBJ2-3	TRBV5-1	CASSLARASGSADTQYF
NA	TRBJ1-6	TRBV19	CASSYDPGSNSPLHF
NA	TRBJ2-7	TRBV18	CASRTSGDDYEQYF
once	TRBJ2-6	TRBV15	CATSREGRGANVLTF
NA	TRBJ2-3	TRBV29-1	CSLRRGTDTQYF
NA	TRBJ1-5	TRBV4-3	CASSQDIQGFNQPQHF
once	TRBJ2-4	TRBV19	CASSLQAFGNIQYF
NA	TRBJ2-7	TRBV7-2	CASSLAGGAYEQYF
NA	TRBJ1-4	TRBV3-1/TRBV3-2	CASSQDGEREKLFF
NA	TRBJ1-1	TRBV11-2	CASSLEGGNTEAFF
NA	TRBJ2-7	TRBV18	CASSRSSGSYEQYF
NA	TRBJ1-1	TRBV7-9	CASSTRQQNTEAFF
once	TRBJ1-6	TRBV9	CASSVAERVDSPLHF
NA	TRBJ2-7	TRBV7-2	CASSLLAGAHYKQYF
NA	TRBJ1-6	TRBV6-4	CASSAGGSNSPLHF
NA	TRBJ1-2	TRBV28	CASSLGDRGLRGYTF
few	TRBJ1-4	TRBV2	CASSVMGTGNEKLFF
NA	TRBJ1-4	TRBV29-1	CSVGAGANEKLFF
once	TRBJ2-1	TRBV12-3/TRBV12-4	CASSLSGGNEQFF
once	TRBJ2-2	TRBV7-2	CASSLGLEGLFF
NA	TRBJ2-3	TRBV5-1	CASRPTRSGDTQYF
NA	TRBJ1-1	TRBV7-9	CASSLGTTGEAFF
NA	TRBJ2-5	TRBV6-4	CASSAEGGETQYF
NA	TRBJ2-7	TRBV11-2	CASSYQPGASYEQYF
NA	TRBJ1-6	TRBV7-9	CASRPGQDSYNSPLHF
NA	TRBJ2-1	TRBV3-1/TRBV3-2	CASSQGTGLVAGGNEQFF
NA	TRBJ1-2	TRBV5-5	CASSLRQEHYGYTF
NA	TRBJ2-1	TRBV19	CASSLQRLTGEKYNEQFF
NA	TRBJ1-2	TRBV10-3	CAISDSGTGVAGYTF
NA	TRBJ2-5	TRBV3-1/TRBV3-2	CASSQALSGKETQYF